Shown below are 20 T cell receptor beta chains from a single sample sequenced in a study of T cells after yellow fever vaccination. A single record per CDR3 protein comes from TCRdb applying MiXCR to the 5' RACE reads. The data hold 300,000 to 400,000 distinct CDR3 sequences, with roughly an eighth observed a single time. This specimen was CD4+ T cells sorted from PBMCs, taken 15 days after the yellow fever booster vaccination. These receptors all stem from a man in his late teens or twenties who received the YFV17D yellow fever vaccine.

This clonotype was picked up a small number of times. The chain is built from TRBV4-1 and TRBJ2-2; D ambiguous. CDR3 length: 15 residues. V was cut by 0 bases and J by 2 bases, with 7 bases left in between. The V gene's germline CDR1 is MGHRA and CDR2 YSYEKL. The DNA of the CDR3 is TGCGCCAGCAGCCAAGAGGCCCACAACACCGGGGAGCTGTTTTTT. The encoded protein is CASSQEAHNTGELFF.

This chain connects TRBV12-3 or TRBV12-4 to TRBJ1-2; 7 bases agree with TRBD1. The CDR3 extends over 15 amino acids. The junction had 11 bases not matched to a gene; V was cut back by 2 bases and J by 8 bases. The CDR3 protein is CASSLYTGVERGYTF. CDR3 DNA: TGTGCCAGCAGTTTATACACAGGGGTGGAGCGGGGCTACACCTTC.

This clonotype was seen ten or more times. The chain carries TRBV10-3 and TRBJ1-6; no reliable D call. The CDR3 sequence is 11 residues long. In germline, CDR1 is ENHRY, CDR2 SYGVKD. V was trimmed by 6 bases and J by 13 bases, leaving 10 bases between them. The CDR3 loop is CAIRGSGPLHF. In nucleotides, the CDR3 is TGTGCCATCAGGGGGTCCGGGCCCCTCCACTTT.

In its sample, this clonotype was seen a few times. This chain uses TRBV6-6 with TRBJ1-6, with D possibly TRBD1 on 5 matching bases. CDR1 is MNHNY and CDR2 is SVGAGI in the germline V gene (reference sequence). This CDR3 has 14 residues. The V gene lost 4 bases and the J gene lost 6 bases, with 10 bases spanning the gap. CDR3 loop: CASSSGWSNSPLHF. The DNA of the CDR3 is TGTGCCAGCAGTTCAGGGTGGAGTAATTCACCCCTCCACTTT.

The chain links TRBV7-9 to TRBJ2-3, with a possible D match to TRBD1 (7 bases). Trimming removed 11 bases from V and 4 bases from J, with 16 bases in between. This CDR3 is 13 amino acids long. Germline-derived CDR1 and CDR2 are SEHNR and FQNEAQ (reference sequence). CDR3: CAFEEGASDTQYF. The CDR3 DNA is TGTGCCTTCGAGGAGGGGGCCTCAGATACGCAGTATTTT.

This chain connects TRBV20-1 to TRBJ2-7; 8 bases are shared with TRBD1. Unmatched junction bases numbered 7, after V lost 6 bases and J lost 0 bases. Germline V gene sequence: CDR1 DFQATT, CDR2 SNEGSKA (reference sequence). This CDR3 comprises 14 residues. Here the CDR3 reads CSAGRTGSSYEQYF. The CDR3 DNA reads as TGCAGTGCCGGACGGACAGGGAGCTCCTACGAGCAGTACTTC.

This clonotype has just a few counts. The chain is built from TRBV4-3 and TRBJ2-1, with 8 bases aligning to TRBD2. This CDR3 comprises 16 residues. V dropped 2 bases and J dropped 2; count of bases not matched to a gene: 5. Germline assignment: CDR1 LGHNA and CDR2 YSLEER. The CDR3: CASSQSGGLPYNEQFF. Here the CDR3 DNA reads TGCGCCAGCAGCCAAAGCGGGGGCCTGCCCTACAATGAGCAGTTCTTC.

This clonotype has only a few counts. The rearrangement links TRBV14 to TRBJ1-1; D is unresolved. Germline values: CDR1 SGHDN, CDR2 FVKESK. Between the trimmed V and J ends, which lost 2 bases and 4 bases, there was a span of 17 bases. The CDR3 extends over 16 amino acids. CDR3 sequence reads: CASSQNYPPRPTEAFF. The CDR3 DNA reads TGTGCCAGCAGCCAAAACTATCCGCCCAGGCCCACTGAAGCTTTCTTT.

This clonotype was counted only a few times. This rearrangement joins TRBV19 to TRBJ1-1; no definite D call. The CDR3 covers 13 residues. Trimming stripped 1 base from V and 6 bases from J, with 9 bases between. From germline, CDR1 is LNHDA and CDR2 SQIVND (reference sequence). The CDR3 protein is CASSIVGFSEAFF. The CDR3 nucleotides are TGTGCCAGTAGTATAGTGGGGTTTTCTGAAGCTTTCTTT.

The chain links TRBV6-5 to TRBJ2-5; D remains unclear. Looked up from germline, CDR1 is MNHEY and CDR2 is SVGAGI. The V end was cut by 6 bases, the J end by 5 bases, with 16 bases between. The CDR3 consists of 14 residues. CDR3 loop: CASSPQVEWETQYF. The CDR3 region has the DNA TGTGCCAGCAGCCCCCAGGTGGAGTGGGAGACCCAGTACTTC.

This chain joins TRBV5-6 and TRBJ2-5; 7 bases map to TRBD1. The germline CDR1 and CDR2 sequences are SGHDT and YYEEEE. J lost 0 bases, V lost 4 bases, and 9 bases had no gene match. The CDR3 length is 16 residues. For the CDR3, the DNA is TGTGCCAGCAGCCAAAGACAGGGATCGTACCAAGAGACCCAGTACTTC. It translates to CASSQRQGSYQETQYF.

This clonotype was seen at least ten times. The chain employs TRBV5-4 and TRBJ2-3; TRBD2 aligns across 8 bases. The V gene's germline CDR1 is SGHNT and CDR2 YYREEE (reference sequence). With 6 bases clipped from V and 6 bases from J, the junction kept 6 bases outside the gene matches. The CDR3 is 13 residues long. The CDR3: CASKNSGVDTQYF. The DNA of the CDR3 is TGTGCCAGCAAGAATAGCGGGGTGGATACGCAGTATTTT.

V and J are TRBV18 and TRBJ2-7, with TRBD2 identical over 12 bases. Trimming removed 6 bases from V and 0 bases from J; junction bases left unmatched: 6. The CDR3 spans 16 residues. The germline V gene encodes CDR1 KGHSH and CDR2 LQKENI. The CDR3 DNA follows: TGTGCCAGCTCGCTGACTAGCGGGGGAAGCTCCTACGAGCAGTACTTC. Translation: CASSLTSGGSSYEQYF.

This clonotype turned up a few times. The gene calls are TRBV20-1 and TRBJ1-2; no firm D call. V dropped 6 bases and J dropped 2 bases, with 13 bases sitting between them. CDR1 is DFQATT, CDR2 SNEGSKA, per germline (reference sequence). This CDR3 has 13 amino acids. CDR3 sequence: CSAKGSVNYGYTF. CDR3 DNA: TGCAGTGCCAAAGGGTCGGTAAACTATGGCTACACCTTC.

This clonotype appeared a few times. The chain couples TRBV5-6 to TRBJ1-5; 7 nucleotides agree with TRBD1. The CDR3 is 16 residues long. CDR1 and CDR2 (germline): SGHDT, YYEEEE. J gave up 4 bases and V 4 bases, and 11 bases lay outside the gene matches. Written as DNA, the CDR3 is TGTGCCAGCAGCACTGGACTGGGACAGTCGAATCAGCCCCAGCATTTT. Translation gives CASSTGLGQSNQPQHF.

This clonotype occurred many times. The germline gene is not matched at one end of the junction; a read error may be the cause. This chain connects TRBV2 to TRBJ2-1, with a tentative D call TRBD2 (6 bases). The CDR3 is made up of 13 amino acids. Germline values: CDR1 SNHLY, CDR2 FYNNEI. CDR3 protein: CASREGREDEQFF. The CDR3 DNA follows: TGTGCCAGCAGGGAAGGAAGGGAGGATGAGCAGTTCTTC.

The rearrangement joins TRBV7-2 to TRBJ1-5; the match to TRBD1 covers 11 bases. The V segment lost 5 bases and the J segment 7 bases; nucleotides outside the gene matches: 7. This CDR3 contains 15 residues. Germline V lookup: CDR1 SGHTA, CDR2 FQGNSA. In nucleotides, the CDR3 is TGTGCCAGCAGCGTCCGGACAGGGGGCGGGCAGCCCCAGCATTTT. Translating it yields CASSVRTGGGQPQHF.

This sequence joins TRBV7-9 and TRBJ2-2; 9 nucleotides align to TRBD1. The V gene end was trimmed by 4 bases and the J gene end by 3 bases; junction bases not matched to a gene: 18. This CDR3 is 20 amino acids long. Germline V gene data show CDR1 as SEHNR and CDR2 as FQNEAQ (reference sequence). In DNA, the CDR3 is TGTGCCAGCAGCTCTTCCGGGACAGGGTTTCGTTCCAGATACACCGGGGAGCTGTTTTTT. Its translation is CASSSSGTGFRSRYTGELFF.

This clonotype has a single count. The V call is TRBV28, the J call TRBJ1-6, with TRBD1 matching 8 bases. After removal of 8 bases from V and 10 bases from J, the junction contained 13 bases not matched to a gene. The CDR3 is 15 residues long. In germline, CDR1 is MDHEN, CDR2 SYDVKM. This CDR3 reads CASLAAGGFNSPLHF. CDR3 coding DNA: TGTGCCAGCCTGGCCGCAGGGGGCTTTAACTCACCCCTCCACTTT. The full variable domain, completed using reference TRBV28 and TRBJ1-6, is DVKVTQSSRYLVKRTGEKVFLECVQDMDHENMFWYRQDPGLGLRLIYFSYDVKMKEKGDIPEGYSVSREKKERFSLILESASTNQTSMYLCASLAAGGFNSPLHFGNGTRLTVT.

The table lists this clonotype with many counts. The chain links TRBV7-6 to TRBJ1-5, with TRBD1 matching 7 bases. V shed 0 bases, J shed 1 base, and the junction held 0 bases outside the gene matches. The CDR3 has 15 amino acids. In germline, CDR1 is SGHVS, CDR2 FNYEAQ. CDR3 DNA sequence: TGTGCCAGCAGCTTAGCAGGGGGCAGCAATCAGCCCCAGCATTTT. Its translation is CASSLAGGSNQPQHF.